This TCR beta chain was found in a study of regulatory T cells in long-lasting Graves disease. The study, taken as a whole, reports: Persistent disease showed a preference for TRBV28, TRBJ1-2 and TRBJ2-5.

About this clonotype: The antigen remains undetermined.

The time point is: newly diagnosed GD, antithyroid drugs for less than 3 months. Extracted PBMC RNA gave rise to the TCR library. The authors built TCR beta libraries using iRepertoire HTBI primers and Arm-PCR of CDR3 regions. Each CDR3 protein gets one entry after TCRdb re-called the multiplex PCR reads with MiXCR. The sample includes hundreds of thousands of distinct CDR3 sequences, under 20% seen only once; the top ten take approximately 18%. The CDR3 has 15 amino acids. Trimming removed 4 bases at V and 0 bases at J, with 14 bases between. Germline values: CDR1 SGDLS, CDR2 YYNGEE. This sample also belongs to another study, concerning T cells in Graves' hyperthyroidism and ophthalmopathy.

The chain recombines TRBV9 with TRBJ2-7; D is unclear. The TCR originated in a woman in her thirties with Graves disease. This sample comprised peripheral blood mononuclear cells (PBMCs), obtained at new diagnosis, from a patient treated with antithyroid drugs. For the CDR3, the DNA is TGTGCCAGCAGCTCCCGCCCTGGGGACTCCTACGAGCAGTACTTC. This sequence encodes CASSSRPGDSYEQYF.